This is a list of T cell receptor beta chains from one sample in a study of cytomegalovirus exposure and HLA in healthy donors. Repertoires were generated with immunoSEQ multiplex PCR, while TCRdb's copy carries only in-frame clones and drops some. The table has hundreds of thousands of clones, about 66% seen once; the top ten hold roughly 2.4%. Sequences were obtained from PBMCs. The origin of the receptors is a female donor in good health and CMV-seronegative. CDR3s include the opening cysteine and the closing phenylalanine or tryptophan. Each record gives: D gene, clone size, J gene, V gene, CDR3 protein, CDR3 DNA. The D gene is left open where the match is weak. Part of the rows lack a size; the others show once, few, many or a class for expanded clones.

d_call: TRBD1
clone_size: .
j_call: TRBJ2-3
v_call: TRBV4-2
cdr3_aa: CASSLGQGDRTDTQYF
cdr3_nt: TGTGCCAGCAGCCTTGGGCAGGGGGATCGCACAGATACGCAGTATTTT

d_call: TRBD1
clone_size: few
j_call: TRBJ1-4
v_call: TRBV6-5
cdr3_aa: CASGDRLGKLFF
cdr3_nt: TGTGCCAGCGGGGACAGGCTAGGAAAACTGTTTTTT

d_call: .
clone_size: .
j_call: TRBJ1-4
v_call: TRBV7-2
cdr3_aa: CASSLSGGGNEKLFF
cdr3_nt: TGTGCCAGCAGCCTGTCGGGGGGAGGGAATGAAAAACTGTTTTTT

d_call: TRBD2
clone_size: .
j_call: TRBJ2-1
v_call: TRBV4-2
cdr3_aa: CASSLRLAAPMEQFF
cdr3_nt: TGTGCCAGCAGCCTCAGACTAGCGGCCCCAATGGAGCAGTTCTTC

d_call: .
clone_size: few
j_call: TRBJ1-1
v_call: TRBV10-1
cdr3_aa: CASSETGMNTEAFF
cdr3_nt: TGCGCCAGCAGTGAGACAGGGATGAACACTGAAGCTTTCTTT

d_call: TRBD1
clone_size: once
j_call: TRBJ2-7
v_call: TRBV18
cdr3_aa: CASSLGQAPTYEQYF
cdr3_nt: TGTGCCAGCTCGCTGGGACAGGCGCCCACCTACGAGCAGTACTTC

d_call: .
clone_size: .
j_call: TRBJ1-1
v_call: TRBV7-9
cdr3_aa: CASSPVDLGNTEAFF
cdr3_nt: TGTGCCAGCAGCCCCGTCGACCTAGGGAACACTGAAGCTTTCTTT

d_call: TRBD1
clone_size: .
j_call: TRBJ2-2
v_call: TRBV2
cdr3_aa: CASWGDRGTGELFF
cdr3_nt: TGTGCCAGCTGGGGGGACAGGGGAACCGGGGAGCTGTTTTTT

d_call: TRBD1
clone_size: .
j_call: TRBJ1-4
v_call: TRBV18
cdr3_aa: CASSPQRGQGSEKLFF
cdr3_nt: TGTGCCAGCTCACCCCAGAGGGGACAGGGTAGTGAAAAACTGTTTTTT

d_call: .
clone_size: .
j_call: TRBJ1-4
v_call: TRBV11-2
cdr3_aa: CASSPMGTWTTNEKLFF
cdr3_nt: TGTGCCAGCAGCCCGATGGGCACTTGGACAACTAATGAAAAACTGTTTTTT

d_call: TRBD1
clone_size: .
j_call: TRBJ1-2
v_call: TRBV28
cdr3_aa: CASSSQGAMGGYTF
cdr3_nt: TGTGCCAGCAGTTCGCAGGGGGCTATGGGTGGCTACACCTTC

d_call: .
clone_size: few
j_call: TRBJ2-7
v_call: TRBV11-2
cdr3_aa: CASSLLSLRDFSYEQYF
cdr3_nt: TGTGCCAGCAGCCTATTGAGCCTCCGGGACTTCTCCTACGAGCAGTACTTC

d_call: TRBD2
clone_size: .
j_call: TRBJ2-1
v_call: TRBV5-1
cdr3_aa: CASSLVPSGAYNEQFF
cdr3_nt: TGCGCCAGCAGCCTGGTCCCTAGCGGGGCGTACAATGAGCAGTTCTTC

d_call: .
clone_size: .
j_call: TRBJ2-7
v_call: TRBV6-1
cdr3_aa: CASSEGGVSAYEQYF
cdr3_nt: TGTGCCAGCAGTGAAGGCGGCGTAAGCGCCTACGAGCAGTACTTC

d_call: TRBD1
clone_size: .
j_call: TRBJ1-1
v_call: TRBV28
cdr3_aa: CASSWDRDTEAFF
cdr3_nt: TGTGCCAGCAGTTGGGACAGGGACACTGAAGCTTTCTTT

d_call: .
clone_size: once
j_call: TRBJ2-3
v_call: TRBV7-3
cdr3_aa: CASSPSVADTQYF
cdr3_nt: TGTGCCAGCAGCCCCTCCGTCGCAGATACGCAGTATTTT

d_call: TRBD1
clone_size: .
j_call: TRBJ1-5
v_call: TRBV15
cdr3_aa: CATSRDRPRQGKVRGQPQHF
cdr3_nt: TGTGCCACCAGCAGAGATCGGCCCCGACAGGGGAAGGTGAGAGGGCAGCCCCAGCATTTT

d_call: .
clone_size: few
j_call: TRBJ2-3
v_call: TRBV6-4
cdr3_aa: CASSDSGPWDTQYF
cdr3_nt: TGTGCCAGCAGTGACTCTGGCCCATGGGATACGCAGTATTTT

d_call: TRBD1
clone_size: .
j_call: TRBJ1-1
v_call: TRBV6-1
cdr3_aa: CASSTDRAEGAFF
cdr3_nt: TGTGCCAGCAGCACCGACAGGGCCGAGGGAGCTTTCTTT

d_call: .
clone_size: once
j_call: TRBJ1-2
v_call: TRBV18
cdr3_aa: CASSPDINYGYTF
cdr3_nt: TGTGCCAGCTCACCGGACATCAACTATGGCTACACCTTC

d_call: .
clone_size: .
j_call: TRBJ1-1
v_call: TRBV19
cdr3_aa: CASSIGRGTEAFF
cdr3_nt: TGTGCCAGTAGTATAGGACGGGGGACTGAAGCTTTCTTT

d_call: TRBD2
clone_size: .
j_call: TRBJ2-1
v_call: TRBV28
cdr3_aa: CASSPAGLAANYNEQFF
cdr3_nt: TGTGCCAGCAGCCCGGCGGGACTAGCGGCCAACTACAATGAGCAGTTCTTC

d_call: .
clone_size: .
j_call: TRBJ2-5
v_call: TRBV11-3
cdr3_aa: CASSLVFSDETQYF
cdr3_nt: TGTGCCAGCAGCTTAGTTTTTAGCGATGAGACCCAGTACTTC

d_call: TRBD1
clone_size: .
j_call: TRBJ2-7
v_call: TRBV6-1
cdr3_aa: CASSEVGGGSYEQYF
cdr3_nt: TGTGCCAGCAGTGAGGTAGGGGGCGGGTCCTACGAGCAGTACTTC

d_call: .
clone_size: .
j_call: TRBJ1-1
v_call: TRBV12-5
cdr3_aa: CASGSGVNTEAFF
cdr3_nt: TGTGCTAGTGGTTCCGGGGTGAACACTGAAGCTTTCTTT

d_call: .
clone_size: .
j_call: TRBJ1-1
v_call: TRBV7-2
cdr3_aa: CASSVGNSAEAFF
cdr3_nt: TGTGCCAGCAGCGTAGGAAACTCTGCTGAGGCTTTCTTT

d_call: TRBD1
clone_size: .
j_call: TRBJ1-4
v_call: TRBV2
cdr3_aa: CASSETPLQGVFF
cdr3_nt: TGTGCCAGCAGTGAAACACCGCTCCAGGGGGTGTTTTTT

d_call: .
clone_size: .
j_call: TRBJ1-4
v_call: TRBV6-5
cdr3_aa: CASSGQENEKLFF
cdr3_nt: TGTGCCAGCAGTGGCCAGGAAAATGAAAAACTGTTTTTT

d_call: TRBD2
clone_size: .
j_call: TRBJ2-3
v_call: TRBV7-9
cdr3_aa: CASSAGLAGLLTDTQYF
cdr3_nt: TGTGCCAGCAGCGCGGGACTAGCGGGACTACTCACAGATACGCAGTATTTT

d_call: .
clone_size: few
j_call: TRBJ1-2
v_call: TRBV6-1
cdr3_aa: CASSEYRAGGLRGYTF
cdr3_nt: TGTGCCAGCAGTGAATATAGGGCCGGAGGGTTACGCGGCTACACCTTC

d_call: .
clone_size: .
j_call: TRBJ2-1
v_call: TRBV11-2
cdr3_aa: CASRPPGKVYNEQFF
cdr3_nt: TGTGCCAGTCGGCCCCCCGGGAAGGTCTACAATGAGCAGTTCTTC

d_call: .
clone_size: .
j_call: TRBJ1-5
v_call: TRBV4-1
cdr3_aa: CASSQSSGPQHF
cdr3_nt: TGCGCCAGCAGCCAATCTTCAGGGCCCCAGCATTTT

d_call: .
clone_size: .
j_call: TRBJ2-3
v_call: TRBV7-2
cdr3_aa: CASSNQGSGTDTQYF
cdr3_nt: TGTGCCAGCAGCAACCAGGGGTCCGGCACAGATACGCAGTATTTT

d_call: .
clone_size: once
j_call: TRBJ1-1
v_call: TRBV10-1
cdr3_aa: CASRGGNTEAFF
cdr3_nt: TGCGCCAGCAGAGGGGGTAACACTGAAGCTTTCTTT